What follows are 3 T cell receptor beta chains derived from one specimen sequenced in a study of CD8 T cells in ankylosing spondylitis. Study observations and caveats: Eight highly homologous variants formed a TCR beta motif that appeared characteristic of ankylosing spondylitis blood.

Antigen specificity for these receptors is unknown. TCRdb redid the calling of the 5' RACE reads with MiXCR, one entry per CDR3 protein. The sample has approximately 140,000 distinct CDR3 sequences; over 15% are singletons. The sequencing sample was made of blood, either unsorted or a sorted T cell fraction (not recorded which). The receptors were gathered from a male donor with ankylosing spondylitis.

The chain carries TRBV4-1 and TRBJ2-4, with unresolved D. Trimming pared 0 bases from V and 1 base from J, leaving 7 bases between. This CDR3 comprises 15 residues. The germline V gene encodes CDR1 MGHRA and CDR2 YSYEKL. The CDR3 bases are TGCGCCAGCAGCCAAGATCCCATGGCCAAAAACATTCAGTACTTC. Protein product: CASSQDPMAKNIQYF.

This clonotype appeared a few times. The chain combines TRBV7-6 with TRBJ2-2, with D possibly TRBD1 on 7 matching bases. V gave up 4 bases and J gave up 11 bases, with 11 bases separating them. Germline CDR1 is SGHVS and CDR2 is FNYEAQ. This CDR3 is built from 12 residues. CDR3 nucleotide sequence: TGTGCCAGCAGCTCAGGGGGGATCGAGCTGTTTTTT. This encodes CASSSGGIELFF.

The chain employs TRBV12-3 or TRBV12-4 and TRBJ1-1; D gene uncertain. V dropped 5 bases and J dropped 5 bases, with 6 bases sitting between them. This CDR3 is 11 amino acids long. This CDR3 reads CASSLRTEAFF. Here the CDR3 DNA reads TGTGCCAGCAGTCTCCGGACTGAAGCTTTCTTT.